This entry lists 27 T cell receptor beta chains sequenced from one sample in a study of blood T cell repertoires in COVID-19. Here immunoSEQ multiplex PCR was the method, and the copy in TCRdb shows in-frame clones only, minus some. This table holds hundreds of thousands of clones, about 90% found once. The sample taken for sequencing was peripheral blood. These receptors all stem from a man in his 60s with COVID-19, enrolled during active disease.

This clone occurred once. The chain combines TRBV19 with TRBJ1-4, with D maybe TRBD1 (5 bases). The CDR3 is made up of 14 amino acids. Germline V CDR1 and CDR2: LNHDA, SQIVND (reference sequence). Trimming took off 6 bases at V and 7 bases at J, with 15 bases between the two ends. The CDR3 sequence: CASSPRDLGEKLFF. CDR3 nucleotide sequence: TGTGCCAGTAGCCCAAGGGACTTGGGTGAAAAACTGTTTTTT.

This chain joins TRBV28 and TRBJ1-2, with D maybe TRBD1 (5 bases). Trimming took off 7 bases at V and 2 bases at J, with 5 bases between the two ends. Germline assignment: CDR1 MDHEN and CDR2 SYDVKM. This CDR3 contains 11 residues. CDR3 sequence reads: CASNRNYGYTF. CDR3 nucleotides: TGTGCCAGCAACAGGAACTATGGCTACACCTTC.

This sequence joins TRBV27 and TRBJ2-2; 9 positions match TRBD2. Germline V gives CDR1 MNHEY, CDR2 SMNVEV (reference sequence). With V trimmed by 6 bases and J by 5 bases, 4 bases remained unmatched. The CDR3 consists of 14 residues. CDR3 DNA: TGTGCCAGCAGATGGACTAGCGTTACCGGGGAGCTGTTTTTT. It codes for CASRWTSVTGELFF.

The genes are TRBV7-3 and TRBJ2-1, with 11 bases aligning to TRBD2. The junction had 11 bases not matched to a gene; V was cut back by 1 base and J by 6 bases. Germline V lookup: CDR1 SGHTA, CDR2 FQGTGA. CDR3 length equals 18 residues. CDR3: CASSLNVPLTSGTNEQFF. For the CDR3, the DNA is TGTGCCAGCAGCTTAAATGTCCCCTTGACTAGCGGGACCAATGAGCAGTTCTTC.

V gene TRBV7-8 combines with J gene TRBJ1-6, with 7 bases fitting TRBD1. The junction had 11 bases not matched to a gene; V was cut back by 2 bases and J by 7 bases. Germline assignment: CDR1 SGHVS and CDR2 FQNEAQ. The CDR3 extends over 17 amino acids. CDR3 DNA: TGTGCCAGCAGCTTACCCCGGGACAGCGGGTCCAATTCACCCCTCCACTTT. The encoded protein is CASSLPRDSGSNSPLHF.

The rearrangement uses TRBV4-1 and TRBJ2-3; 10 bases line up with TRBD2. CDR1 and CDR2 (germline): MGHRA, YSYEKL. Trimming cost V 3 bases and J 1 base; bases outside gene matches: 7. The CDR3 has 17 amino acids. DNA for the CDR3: TGCGCCAGCAGCCACACACCTAGCGGGAGCCGCACAGATACGCAGTATTTT. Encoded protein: CASSHTPSGSRTDTQYF.

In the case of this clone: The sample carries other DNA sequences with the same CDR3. The CDR3 spells CASSQDLTSGRNEQFF. The CDR3 region has the DNA TGTGCCAGCAGCCAAGATCTGACTAGCGGTCGAAATGAGCAGTTCTTC. This chain joins TRBV4-2 and TRBJ2-1, with 9 bases lining up with TRBD2. CDR3 length equals 16 residues. The ends lost 0 bases at V and 7 bases at J; junction bases unmatched: 7. Germline V gives CDR1 LGHNA, CDR2 YNFKEQ.

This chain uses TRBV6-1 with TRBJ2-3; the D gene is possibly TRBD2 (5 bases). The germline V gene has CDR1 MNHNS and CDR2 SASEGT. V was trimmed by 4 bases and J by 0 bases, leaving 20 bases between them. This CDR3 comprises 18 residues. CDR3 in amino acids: CASSGHSLSGISTDTQYF. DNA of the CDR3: TGTGCCAGCAGTGGGCACTCTTTAAGCGGAATTAGCACAGATACGCAGTATTTT.

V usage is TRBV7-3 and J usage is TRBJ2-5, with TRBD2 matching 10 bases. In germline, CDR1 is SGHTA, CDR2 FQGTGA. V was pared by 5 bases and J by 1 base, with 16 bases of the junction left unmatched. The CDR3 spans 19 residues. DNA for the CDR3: TGTGCCAGCAGCCAAGGGCATAGGGGTAGCGGGGGGCCCCAAGAGACCCAGTACTTC. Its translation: CASSQGHRGSGGPQETQYF.

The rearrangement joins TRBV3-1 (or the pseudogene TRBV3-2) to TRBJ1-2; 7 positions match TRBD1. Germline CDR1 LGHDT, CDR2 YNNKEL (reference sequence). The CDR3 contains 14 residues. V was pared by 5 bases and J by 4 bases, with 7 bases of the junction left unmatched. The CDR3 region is CASSTRQGSYGYTF. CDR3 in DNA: TGTGCCAGCAGCACTCGACAGGGCAGCTATGGCTACACCTTC.

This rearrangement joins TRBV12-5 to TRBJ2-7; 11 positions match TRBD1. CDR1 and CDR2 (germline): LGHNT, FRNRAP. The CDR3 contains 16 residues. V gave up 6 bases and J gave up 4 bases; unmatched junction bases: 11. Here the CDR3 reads CASGPAPGQGGYEQYF. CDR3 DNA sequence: TGTGCTAGTGGACCTGCACCGGGACAGGGGGGGTACGAGCAGTACTTC.

The CDR3 here is CAGGAGGSVGNQPQHF. CDR3 nucleotide sequence: TGTGCCGGTGGAGCAGGGGGCTCGGTGGGCAATCAGCCCCAGCATTTT. V gene TRBV28 combines with J gene TRBJ1-5, with 8 positions matching TRBD1. This CDR3 spans 16 amino acids. The V gene's germline CDR1 is MDHEN and CDR2 SYDVKM. V lost 11 bases and J lost 2; bases outside the gene matches: 14. The full variable domain, in which reference TRBV28 and TRBJ1-5 provide the parts outside the CDR3, is DVKVTQSSRYLVKRTGEKVFLECVQDMDHENMFWYRQDPGLGLRLIYFSYDVKMKEKGDIPEGYSVSREKKERFSLILESASTNQTSMYLCAGGAGGSVGNQPQHFGDGTRLSIL.

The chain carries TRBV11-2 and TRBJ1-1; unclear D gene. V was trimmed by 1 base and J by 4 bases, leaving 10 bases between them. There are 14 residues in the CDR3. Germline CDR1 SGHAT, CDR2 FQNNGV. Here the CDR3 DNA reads TGTGCCAGCAGCTTAGTATTGGTGAGCACTGAAGCTTTCTTT. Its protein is CASSLVLVSTEAFF.

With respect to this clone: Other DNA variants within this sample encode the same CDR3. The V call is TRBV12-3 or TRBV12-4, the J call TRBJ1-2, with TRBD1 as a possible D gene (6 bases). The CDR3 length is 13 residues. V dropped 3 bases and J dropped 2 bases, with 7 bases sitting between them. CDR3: CASSFGQNYGYTF. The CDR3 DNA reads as TGTGCCAGCAGTTTTGGACAGAACTATGGCTACACCTTC.

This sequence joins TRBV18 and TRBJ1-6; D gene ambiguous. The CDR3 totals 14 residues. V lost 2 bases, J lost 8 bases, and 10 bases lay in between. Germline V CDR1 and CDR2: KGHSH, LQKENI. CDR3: CASSPTTTYSPLHF. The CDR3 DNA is TGTGCCAGCTCACCAACAACAACCTATTCACCCCTCCACTTT.

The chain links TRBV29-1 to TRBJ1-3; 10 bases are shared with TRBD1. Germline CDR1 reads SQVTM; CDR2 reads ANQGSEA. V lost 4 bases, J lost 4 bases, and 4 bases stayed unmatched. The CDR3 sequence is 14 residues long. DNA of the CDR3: TGCAGCGTTGGGTTGACAGGGGGCGGAAACACCATATATTTT. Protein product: CSVGLTGGGNTIYF.

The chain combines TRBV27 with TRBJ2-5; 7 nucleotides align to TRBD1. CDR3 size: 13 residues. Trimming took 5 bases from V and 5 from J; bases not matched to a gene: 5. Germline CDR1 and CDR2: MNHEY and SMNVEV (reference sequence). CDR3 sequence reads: CASSTGARETQYF. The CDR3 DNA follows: TGTGCCAGCAGTACAGGGGCTCGGGAGACCCAGTACTTC.

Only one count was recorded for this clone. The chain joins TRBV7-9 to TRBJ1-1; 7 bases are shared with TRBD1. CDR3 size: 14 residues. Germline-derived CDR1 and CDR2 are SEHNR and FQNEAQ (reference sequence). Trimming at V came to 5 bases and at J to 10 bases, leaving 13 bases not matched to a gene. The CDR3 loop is CASSPSMGRDRAFF. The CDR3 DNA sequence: TGTGCCAGCAGCCCCTCTATGGGTAGGGACAGAGCTTTCTTT. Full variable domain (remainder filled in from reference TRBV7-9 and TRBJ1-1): DTGVSQNPRHKITKRGQNVTFRCDPISEHNRLYWYRQTLGQGPEFLTYFQNEAQLEKSRLLSDRFSAERPKGSFSTLEIQRTEQGDSAMYLCASSPSMGRDRAFFGQGTRLTVV.

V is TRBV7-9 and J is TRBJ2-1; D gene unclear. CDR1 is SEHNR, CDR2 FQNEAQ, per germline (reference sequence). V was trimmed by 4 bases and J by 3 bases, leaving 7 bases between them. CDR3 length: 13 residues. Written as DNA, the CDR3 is TGTGCCAGCAGCTCCAACAGCTACAATGAGCAGTTCTTC. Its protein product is CASSSNSYNEQFF.

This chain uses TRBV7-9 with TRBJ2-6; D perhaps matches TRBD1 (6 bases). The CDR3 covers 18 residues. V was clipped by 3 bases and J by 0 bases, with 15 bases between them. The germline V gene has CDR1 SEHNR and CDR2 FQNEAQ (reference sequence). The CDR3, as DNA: TGTGCCAGCAGCTTCAGCCAAACCAGGGGCTCTGGGGCCAACGTCCTGACTTTC. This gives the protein CASSFSQTRGSGANVLTF.

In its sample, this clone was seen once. Written as DNA, the CDR3 is TGTGCCAGCAGTTACCCGGACAGGGGGGGGACCCAGTACTTC. Translation gives CASSYPDRGGTQYF. V gene TRBV6-5 combines with J gene TRBJ2-5; TRBD1 matches 10 bases. Germline assignment: CDR1 MNHEY and CDR2 SVGAGI. The CDR3 is made up of 14 amino acids. V lost 2 bases and J lost 7; bases outside the gene matches: 4.

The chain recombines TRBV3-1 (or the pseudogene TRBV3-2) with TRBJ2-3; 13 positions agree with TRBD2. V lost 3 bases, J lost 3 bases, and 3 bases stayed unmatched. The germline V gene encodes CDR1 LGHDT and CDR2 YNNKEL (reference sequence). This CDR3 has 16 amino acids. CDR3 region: CASSQTSGGRTDTQYF. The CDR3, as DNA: TGTGCCAGCAGCCAGACTAGCGGGGGGAGGACAGATACGCAGTATTTT.

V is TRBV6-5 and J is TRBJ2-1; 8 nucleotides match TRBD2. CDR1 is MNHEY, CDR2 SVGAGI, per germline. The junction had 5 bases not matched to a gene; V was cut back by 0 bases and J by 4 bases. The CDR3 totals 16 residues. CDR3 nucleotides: TGTGCCAGCAGTTACTCCCCTAGCGGGTCGTACAATGAGCAGTTCTTC. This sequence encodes CASSYSPSGSYNEQFF.

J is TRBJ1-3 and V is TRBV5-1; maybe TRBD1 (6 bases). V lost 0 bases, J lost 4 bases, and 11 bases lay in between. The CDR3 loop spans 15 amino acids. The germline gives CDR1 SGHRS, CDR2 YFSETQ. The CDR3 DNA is TGCGCCAGCAGCTTGGCAGGACAGACAGGAAACACCATATATTTT. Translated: CASSLAGQTGNTIYF. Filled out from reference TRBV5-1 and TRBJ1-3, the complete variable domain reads KAGVTQTPRYLIKTRGQQVTLSCSPISGHRSVSWYQQTPGQGLQFLFEYFSETQRNKGNFPGRFSGRQFSNSRSEMNVSTLELGDSALYLCASSLAGQTGNTIYFGEGSWLTVV.

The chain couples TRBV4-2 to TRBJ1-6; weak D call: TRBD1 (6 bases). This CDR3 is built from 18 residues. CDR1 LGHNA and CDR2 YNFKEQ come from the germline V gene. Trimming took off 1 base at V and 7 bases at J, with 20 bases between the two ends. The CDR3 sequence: CASSQVKGGTSSNSPLHF. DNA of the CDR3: TGTGCCAGCAGCCAAGTTAAAGGGGGAACGAGTTCAAATTCACCCCTCCACTTT.

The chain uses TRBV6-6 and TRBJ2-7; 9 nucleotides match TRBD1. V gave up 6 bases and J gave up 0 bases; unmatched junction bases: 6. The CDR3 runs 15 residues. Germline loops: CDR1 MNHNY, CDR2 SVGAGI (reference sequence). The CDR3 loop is CASRPDRGSSYEQYF. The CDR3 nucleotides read TGTGCCAGCAGACCCGACAGGGGGAGCTCCTACGAGCAGTACTTC.

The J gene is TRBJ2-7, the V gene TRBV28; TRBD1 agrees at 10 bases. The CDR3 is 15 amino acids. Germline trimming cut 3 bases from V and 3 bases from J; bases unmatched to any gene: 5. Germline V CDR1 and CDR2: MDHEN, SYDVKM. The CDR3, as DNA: TGTGCCAGCAGTTTGGCGGGGACAGGGGTCTACGAGCAGTACTTC. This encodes CASSLAGTGVYEQYF.